This is a list of T cell receptor beta chains from one sample in a study of T-cell memory formation after mild COVID-19. TCRdb analysed the 5' RACE reads with MiXCR anew, one entry per CDR3 protein. The data hold about 180,000 distinct CDR3 sequences, with around 15% observed a single time. Specimen: PBMCs or a T cell subset sorted from them (not recorded which). The receptor source for this set is an adult woman who had mild COVID-19 (a few samples of this study predate the infection). Cell type and time point are not known. The CDR3 runs from the conserved cysteine through the conserved F or W. The order of the fields is clone size, D gene, CDR3 length, V gene, J gene, CDR3 protein, CDR3 DNA. D genes are given only for firm matches. Size is stated for part of the rows, as once, few or many counts, or as a class when the clone is expanded.

clone size: -
D gene: -
CDR3 length: 12
V gene: TRBV10-3
J gene: TRBJ2-7
CDR3 protein: CATGGQRDEQYF
CDR3 DNA: TGTGCCACCGGGGGACAGAGAGACGAGCAGTACTTC

clone size: -
D gene: -
CDR3 length: 12
V gene: TRBV5-6
J gene: TRBJ2-7
CDR3 protein: CASSLDKDEQYF
CDR3 DNA: TGTGCCAGCAGCCTGGATAAAGATGAGCAGTACTTC

clone size: -
D gene: TRBD1
CDR3 length: 15
V gene: TRBV15
J gene: TRBJ1-5
CDR3 protein: CATSRGDRGIQPQHF
CDR3 DNA: TGTGCAACCAGCAGAGGGGACAGGGGGATTCAGCCCCAGCATTTT

clone size: -
D gene: TRBD2
CDR3 length: 15
V gene: TRBV12-3/TRBV12-4
J gene: TRBJ2-7
CDR3 protein: CASSPGLADSYEQYF
CDR3 DNA: TGTGCCAGCAGTCCCGGACTAGCGGATTCCTACGAGCAGTACTTC

clone size: many
D gene: -
CDR3 length: 13
V gene: TRBV20-1
J gene: TRBJ2-1
CDR3 protein: CSALGSWANEQFF
CDR3 DNA: TGCAGTGCTCTAGGATCCTGGGCCAATGAGCAGTTCTTC

clone size: few
D gene: -
CDR3 length: 16
V gene: TRBV12-3/TRBV12-4
J gene: TRBJ2-3
CDR3 protein: CASSLSRVLGTDTQYF
CDR3 DNA: TGTGCCAGCAGTTTATCCAGGGTGTTAGGCACAGATACGCAGTATTTT

clone size: -
D gene: TRBD2
CDR3 length: 14
V gene: TRBV5-1
J gene: TRBJ2-1
CDR3 protein: CASSAGTSPHEQFF
CDR3 DNA: TGCGCCAGCAGCGCCGGGACTAGTCCCCATGAGCAGTTCTTC

clone size: few
D gene: -
CDR3 length: 17
V gene: TRBV20-1
J gene: TRBJ1-5
CDR3 protein: CSARDGRRVGSNQPQHF
CDR3 DNA: TGCAGTGCTAGAGATGGCAGGAGGGTAGGTAGCAATCAGCCCCAGCATTTT

clone size: few
D gene: -
CDR3 length: 16
V gene: TRBV12-3/TRBV12-4
J gene: TRBJ1-1
CDR3 protein: CASSLMGLRENTEAFF
CDR3 DNA: TGTGCCAGCAGTTTAATGGGATTAAGGGAGAACACTGAAGCTTTCTTT

clone size: -
D gene: -
CDR3 length: 11
V gene: TRBV24-1
J gene: TRBJ2-1
CDR3 protein: CATSEGRGQFF
CDR3 DNA: TGTGCCACCAGCGAGGGACGGGGGCAGTTCTTC

clone size: few
D gene: -
CDR3 length: 16
V gene: TRBV4-1
J gene: TRBJ1-1
CDR3 protein: CASSQDNAVRNTEAFF
CDR3 DNA: TGCGCCAGCAGCCAAGATAATGCGGTCAGGAACACTGAAGCTTTCTTT

clone size: -
D gene: -
CDR3 length: 14
V gene: TRBV5-1
J gene: TRBJ1-4
CDR3 protein: CASSLFGGDEKLFF
CDR3 DNA: TGCGCCAGCAGCTTGTTCGGGGGGGATGAAAAACTGTTTTTT

clone size: few
D gene: TRBD1
CDR3 length: 13
V gene: TRBV5-4
J gene: TRBJ2-7
CDR3 protein: CASSLDRGHEQYF
CDR3 DNA: TGTGCCAGCAGCTTGGACAGGGGGCATGAGCAGTACTTC

clone size: many
D gene: -
CDR3 length: 16
V gene: TRBV5-1
J gene: TRBJ2-4
CDR3 protein: CASSPGRTEAKNIQYF
CDR3 DNA: TGCGCCAGCAGCCCGGGGAGGACAGAAGCCAAAAACATTCAGTACTTC

clone size: -
D gene: -
CDR3 length: 13
V gene: TRBV7-3
J gene: TRBJ2-5
CDR3 protein: CASSPLVEETQYF
CDR3 DNA: TGTGCCAGCAGCCCGCTAGTGGAAGAGACCCAGTACTTC

clone size: many
D gene: TRBD2
CDR3 length: 19
V gene: TRBV4-3
J gene: TRBJ2-1
CDR3 protein: CASSQDNGRADGSYNEQFF
CDR3 DNA: TGCGCCAGCAGCCAAGATAACGGGAGGGCCGACGGCTCCTACAATGAGCAGTTCTTC

clone size: few
D gene: TRBD2
CDR3 length: 17
V gene: TRBV7-8
J gene: TRBJ2-3
CDR3 protein: CASSPSLLAGEVDTQYF
CDR3 DNA: TGTGCCAGCAGCCCTTCACTACTAGCGGGAGAAGTAGATACGCAGTATTTT

clone size: -
D gene: -
CDR3 length: 14
V gene: TRBV20-1
J gene: TRBJ2-7
CDR3 protein: CSARDVGSVYEQYF
CDR3 DNA: TGCAGTGCTAGAGATGTAGGGTCGGTCTACGAGCAGTACTTC

clone size: -
D gene: -
CDR3 length: 14
V gene: TRBV5-1
J gene: TRBJ2-1
CDR3 protein: CASSLGQLPNEQFF
CDR3 DNA: TGCGCCAGCAGCTTGGGACAGCTCCCCAATGAGCAGTTCTTC

clone size: few
D gene: TRBD2
CDR3 length: 17
V gene: TRBV5-1
J gene: TRBJ2-1
CDR3 protein: CASSLLAGGRHYNEQFF
CDR3 DNA: TGCGCCAGCAGCTTACTAGCGGGGGGCCGTCACTACAATGAGCAGTTCTTC

clone size: few
D gene: -
CDR3 length: 15
V gene: TRBV2
J gene: TRBJ2-4
CDR3 protein: CASSDPGGSTDIQYF
CDR3 DNA: TGTGCCAGCAGTGACCCCGGGGGATCCACTGACATTCAGTACTTC

clone size: few
D gene: TRBD1
CDR3 length: 14
V gene: TRBV20-1
J gene: TRBJ1-2
CDR3 protein: CSAYRRQGYYGYTF
CDR3 DNA: TGCAGTGCCTACCGTAGACAGGGCTACTATGGCTACACCTTC

clone size: few
D gene: -
CDR3 length: 16
V gene: TRBV12-3/TRBV12-4
J gene: TRBJ1-3
CDR3 protein: CASSPLGALAGNTIYF
CDR3 DNA: TGTGCCAGCAGTCCCCTCGGAGCTCTGGCTGGAAACACCATATATTTT

clone size: -
D gene: -
CDR3 length: 15
V gene: TRBV6-1
J gene: TRBJ1-5
CDR3 protein: CASSEGGKSNQPQHF
CDR3 DNA: TGTGCCAGCAGTGAAGGGGGGAAAAGCAATCAGCCCCAGCATTTT

clone size: -
D gene: TRBD2
CDR3 length: 19
V gene: TRBV15
J gene: TRBJ2-5
CDR3 protein: CATSRDSTSGALTQETQYF
CDR3 DNA: TGTGCCACCAGCAGAGATTCAACTAGCGGGGCATTAACACAAGAGACCCAGTACTTC

clone size: few
D gene: -
CDR3 length: 16
V gene: TRBV5-6
J gene: TRBJ1-1
CDR3 protein: CASSQDKGRINTEAFF
CDR3 DNA: TGTGCCAGCAGTCAGGATAAGGGGCGCATAAACACTGAAGCTTTCTTT

clone size: many
D gene: -
CDR3 length: 11
V gene: TRBV7-8
J gene: TRBJ2-7
CDR3 protein: CASSSRDEQYF
CDR3 DNA: TGTGCCAGCAGCTCTCGGGACGAGCAGTACTTC

clone size: few
D gene: TRBD2
CDR3 length: 16
V gene: TRBV20-1
J gene: TRBJ2-1
CDR3 protein: CSAPRAGTSGVGEQFF
CDR3 DNA: TGCAGTGCTCCGAGAGCCGGGACTAGCGGGGTCGGTGAGCAGTTCTTC

clone size: few
D gene: TRBD2
CDR3 length: 18
V gene: TRBV5-6
J gene: TRBJ2-5
CDR3 protein: CASSLRTTSGGAGETQYF
CDR3 DNA: TGTGCCAGCAGCTTGAGGACGACTAGCGGGGGGGCCGGGGAGACCCAGTACTTC

clone size: -
D gene: -
CDR3 length: 13
V gene: TRBV20-1
J gene: TRBJ1-1
CDR3 protein: CSARGGRFTEAFF
CDR3 DNA: TGCAGTGCTAGAGGGGGTCGGTTCACTGAAGCTTTCTTT

clone size: -
D gene: TRBD1
CDR3 length: 14
V gene: TRBV18
J gene: TRBJ2-5
CDR3 protein: CASSPWQGVETQYF
CDR3 DNA: TGTGCCAGCTCACCCTGGCAGGGGGTTGAGACCCAGTACTTC

clone size: -
D gene: -
CDR3 length: 15
V gene: TRBV7-6
J gene: TRBJ2-5
CDR3 protein: CASSLAANALETQYF
CDR3 DNA: TGTGCCAGCTCCCTCGCAGCGAACGCCCTGGAGACCCAGTACTTC

clone size: -
D gene: -
CDR3 length: 13
V gene: TRBV7-9
J gene: TRBJ1-2
CDR3 protein: CASSPRAVDGYTF
CDR3 DNA: TGTGCCAGCAGCCCGCGTGCGGTCGATGGCTACACCTTC

clone size: -
D gene: -
CDR3 length: 13
V gene: TRBV5-6
J gene: TRBJ2-7
CDR3 protein: CASSLAGQYEQYF
CDR3 DNA: TGTGCCAGCAGCTTGGCTGGACAATACGAGCAGTACTTC

clone size: many
D gene: TRBD2
CDR3 length: 19
V gene: TRBV20-1
J gene: TRBJ2-3
CDR3 protein: CSARGRTPKSQRERNTQYF
CDR3 DNA: TGCAGTGCTAGGGGCCGGACACCAAAAAGCCAGCGGGAGAGAAATACGCAGTATTTT

clone size: few
D gene: -
CDR3 length: 15
V gene: TRBV4-1
J gene: TRBJ1-2
CDR3 protein: CASSQASGTVYGYTF
CDR3 DNA: TGCGCCAGCAGCCAAGCCTCGGGGACGGTCTATGGCTACACCTTC

clone size: -
D gene: -
CDR3 length: 15
V gene: TRBV6-1
J gene: TRBJ1-1
CDR3 protein: CASSELDGWNTEAFF
CDR3 DNA: TGTGCCAGCAGTGAACTGGACGGCTGGAACACTGAAGCTTTCTTT